This TCR beta chain emerged from a study of identical twins. General study points: Some out-of-frame alpha sequences were shared by twins, and these showed excess low generation probability. High-abundance cord blood beta clonotypes had fewer insertions; memory repertoires showed none. In drawing conclusions, the study used cross-sectional statistical analysis and did not follow the same donors.

All donors comprised healthy Caucasians. The CDR3 covers 11 residues. V lost 7 bases and J lost 11; bases outside the gene matches: 5. This clonotype showed up just a few times. Its specificity is unknown. TCRdb ran MiXCR on the 5' RACE reads and lists one entry per CDR3 protein. The sample holds hundreds of thousands of distinct CDR3 sequences, roughly 9.4% seen once. The sequence was obtained from a woman aged 18 to 35 in good health. Sample: memory (CD45RO+) T cells sorted from blood. The J gene is TRBJ1-1, the V gene TRBV12-3 or TRBV12-4, with 9 bases lining up with TRBD1. In DNA, the CDR3 is TGTGCCAGCACCTGGACAGGGGCGGCTTTCTTT. Translation gives CASTWTGAAFF.